These T cell receptor beta chains were read from a single sample in a study of blood T cell repertoires in COVID-19. Assay: immunoSEQ multiplex PCR; the TCRdb copy retains only in-frame clones and omits some. This table has around 160,000 clones, less than 90% appearing once. The sample comprised peripheral blood. The receptors were sampled from a human donor in a cohort sampled during active COVID-19. Each CDR3 is given without its conserved first and last residue.

V,J,CDR3
TRBV20-1,TRBJ1-6,SAGLPLH
TRBV12-5,TRBJ2-3,ASGLGQGRTDTQY
TRBV4-1,TRBJ2-5,ASSQAPKNRGSIETQY
TRBV9,TRBJ2-7,ASSPTAGFEQY
TRBV2,TRBJ1-6,ASSESGRNSPLH
TRBV5-1,TRBJ2-3,ASSLAGKGADTQY
TRBV19,TRBJ2-7,ASSAGTRSYEQY
TRBV6-5,TRBJ2-5,ASSYAGAQETQY
TRBV29-1,TRBJ2-7,SALLISREWEQY
TRBV9,TRBJ2-3,ASSVAAGGDTDTQY
TRBV7-2,TRBJ1-5,ASSRDRVNQPQH
TRBV3-1/TRBV3-2,TRBJ2-3,ATETRGTDTQY
TRBV5-1,TRBJ2-3,ASSFRQGLSDTQY
TRBV28,TRBJ1-1,ASSSPGEEGEAF
TRBV7-3,TRBJ2-2,ASSRLAGGNTGELF
TRBV5-8,TRBJ1-1,ASSLQGYTEAF
TRBV7-8,TRBJ2-7,ASSSEYYEQY
TRBV7-2,TRBJ2-7,ASSSGTGAQEQY
TRBV27,TRBJ2-2,ASRGNRGRVGTGELF
TRBV6-2/TRBV6-3,TRBJ1-4,ASSYSGTNEKLF
TRBV10-2,TRBJ1-4,ASRGTGGNEKLF
TRBV2,TRBJ1-5,ASSDGGQGAQPQH
TRBV7-9,TRBJ1-1,ASSLGQWGLNTEAF
TRBV13,TRBJ1-2,ASSLGQGNYGYT
TRBV27,TRBJ2-7,ASSLRGGPYEQY
TRBV4-1,TRBJ2-7,ASSQQGGHSYEQY
TRBV20-1,TRBJ1-2,SAPSYGYT
TRBV30,TRBJ1-2,AWSVGGYGYT
TRBV19,TRBJ1-2,ASSAAANYGYT
TRBV7-9,TRBJ1-2,ASSLLGGIGYT
TRBV5-6,TRBJ1-1,ASGAGTGATEAF
TRBV9,TRBJ1-1,ASSGPGQGGPEAF
TRBV2,TRBJ1-1,ASSGTGRNTEAF
TRBV7-8,TRBJ1-5,ASSLRGGFNQPQH
TRBV4-1,TRBJ2-3,ASSQEGRVRNTDTQY
TRBV11-3,TRBJ2-7,ASSYGTGNYEQY
TRBV5-1,TRBJ2-1,ASSSTIEGHNEQF